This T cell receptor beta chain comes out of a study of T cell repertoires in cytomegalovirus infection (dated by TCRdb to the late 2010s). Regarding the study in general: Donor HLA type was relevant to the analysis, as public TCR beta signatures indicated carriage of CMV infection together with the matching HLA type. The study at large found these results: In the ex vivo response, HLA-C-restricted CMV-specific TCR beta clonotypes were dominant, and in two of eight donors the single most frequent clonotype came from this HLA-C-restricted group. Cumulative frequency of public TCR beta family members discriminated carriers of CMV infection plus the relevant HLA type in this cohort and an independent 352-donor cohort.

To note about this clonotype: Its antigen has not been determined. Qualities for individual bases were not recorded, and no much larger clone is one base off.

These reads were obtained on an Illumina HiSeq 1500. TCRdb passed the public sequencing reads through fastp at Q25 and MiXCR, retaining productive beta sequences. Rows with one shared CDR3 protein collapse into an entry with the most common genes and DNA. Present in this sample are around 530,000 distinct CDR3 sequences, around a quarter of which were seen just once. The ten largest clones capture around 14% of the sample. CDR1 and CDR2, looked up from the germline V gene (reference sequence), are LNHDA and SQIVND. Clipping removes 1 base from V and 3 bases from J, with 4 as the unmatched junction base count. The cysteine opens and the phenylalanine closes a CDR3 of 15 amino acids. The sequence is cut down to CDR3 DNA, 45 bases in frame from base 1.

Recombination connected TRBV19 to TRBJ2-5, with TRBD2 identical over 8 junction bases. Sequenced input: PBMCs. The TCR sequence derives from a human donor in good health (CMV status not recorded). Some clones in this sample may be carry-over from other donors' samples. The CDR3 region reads CASSIVGAGEETQYF. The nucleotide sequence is TGTGCCAGTAGTATAGTTGGAGCGGGAGAAGAGACCCAGTACTTC.